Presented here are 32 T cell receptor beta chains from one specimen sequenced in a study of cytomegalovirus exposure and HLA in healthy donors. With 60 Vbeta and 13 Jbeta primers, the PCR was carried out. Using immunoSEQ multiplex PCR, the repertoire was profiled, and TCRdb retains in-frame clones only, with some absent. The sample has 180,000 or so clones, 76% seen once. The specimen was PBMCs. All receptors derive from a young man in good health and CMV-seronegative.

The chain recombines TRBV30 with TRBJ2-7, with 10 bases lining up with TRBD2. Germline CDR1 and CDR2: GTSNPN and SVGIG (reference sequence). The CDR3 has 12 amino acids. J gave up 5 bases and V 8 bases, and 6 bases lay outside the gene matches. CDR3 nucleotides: TGTGCCGCCCTAGCGGGAGTGAACGAGCAGTACTTC. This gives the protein CAALAGVNEQYF.

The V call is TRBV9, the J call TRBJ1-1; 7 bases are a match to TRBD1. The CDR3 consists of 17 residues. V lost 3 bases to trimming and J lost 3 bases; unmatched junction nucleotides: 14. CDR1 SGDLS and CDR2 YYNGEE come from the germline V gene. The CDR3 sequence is CASSDRDSIWMDTEAFF. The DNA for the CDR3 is TGTGCCAGCAGCGACCGGGACAGCATATGGATGGACACTGAAGCTTTCTTT.

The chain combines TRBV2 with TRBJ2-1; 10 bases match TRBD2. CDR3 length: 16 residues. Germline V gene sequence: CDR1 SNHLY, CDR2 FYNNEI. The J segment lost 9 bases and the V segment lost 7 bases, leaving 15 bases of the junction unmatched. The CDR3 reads CASIVSRLAGALEQFF. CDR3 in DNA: TGTGCCAGCATCGTTTCGCGACTAGCGGGCGCCCTTGAGCAGTTCTTC.

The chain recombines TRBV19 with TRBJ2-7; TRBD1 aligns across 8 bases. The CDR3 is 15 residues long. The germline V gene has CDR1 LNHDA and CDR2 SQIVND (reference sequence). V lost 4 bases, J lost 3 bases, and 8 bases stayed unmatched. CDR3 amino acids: CASSTPGQGLYEQYF. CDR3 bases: TGTGCCAGTAGTACCCCTGGACAGGGACTCTACGAGCAGTACTTC. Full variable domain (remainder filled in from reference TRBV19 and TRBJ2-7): DGGITQSPKYLFRKEGQNVTLSCEQNLNHDAMYWYRQDPGQGLRLIYYSQIVNDFQKGDIAEGYSVSREKKESFPLTVTSAQKNPTAFYLCASSTPGQGLYEQYFGPGTRLTVT.

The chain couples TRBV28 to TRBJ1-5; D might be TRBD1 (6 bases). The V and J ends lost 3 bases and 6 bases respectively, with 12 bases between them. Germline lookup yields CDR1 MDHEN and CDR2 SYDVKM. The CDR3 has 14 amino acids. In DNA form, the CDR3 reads TGTGCCAGCAGTTTGCCAGGGGCAGTTCAGCCCCAGCATTTT. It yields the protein CASSLPGAVQPQHF.

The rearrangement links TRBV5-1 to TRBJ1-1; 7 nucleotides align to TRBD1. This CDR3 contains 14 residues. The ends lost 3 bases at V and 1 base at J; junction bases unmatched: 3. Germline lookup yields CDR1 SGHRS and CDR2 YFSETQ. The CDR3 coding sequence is TGCGCCAGCAGCTGGCGACAGGGGAACACTGAAGCTTTCTTT. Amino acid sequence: CASSWRQGNTEAFF.

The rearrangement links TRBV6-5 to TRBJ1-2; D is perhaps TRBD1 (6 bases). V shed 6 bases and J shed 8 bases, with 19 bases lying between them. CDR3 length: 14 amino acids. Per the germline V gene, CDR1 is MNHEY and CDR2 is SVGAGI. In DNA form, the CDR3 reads TGTGCCAGCAGCGTCGCGGGGGCGGTTGGGGGCTACACCTTC. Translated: CASSVAGAVGGYTF.

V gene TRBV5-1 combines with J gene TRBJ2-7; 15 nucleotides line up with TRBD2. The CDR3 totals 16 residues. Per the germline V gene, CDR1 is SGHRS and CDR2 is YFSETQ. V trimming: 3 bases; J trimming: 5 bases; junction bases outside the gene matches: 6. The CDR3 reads CASSSTGTSGRNEQYF. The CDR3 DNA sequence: TGCGCCAGCAGCTCAACCGGGACTAGCGGGAGGAACGAGCAGTACTTC.

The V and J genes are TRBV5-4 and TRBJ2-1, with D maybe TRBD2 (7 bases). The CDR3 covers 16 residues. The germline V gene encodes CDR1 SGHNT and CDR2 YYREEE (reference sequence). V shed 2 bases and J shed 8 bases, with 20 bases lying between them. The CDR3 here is CASSFPRGEGGDEQFF. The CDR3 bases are TGTGCCAGCAGCTTCCCTCGGGGGGAGGGGGGTGATGAGCAGTTCTTC.

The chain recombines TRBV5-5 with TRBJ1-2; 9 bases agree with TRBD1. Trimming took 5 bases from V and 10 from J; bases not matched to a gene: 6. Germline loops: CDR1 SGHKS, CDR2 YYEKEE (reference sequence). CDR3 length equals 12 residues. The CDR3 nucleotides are TGTGCCAGCAGTACGCGACAGGGGGTCTACACCTTC. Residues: CASSTRQGVYTF.

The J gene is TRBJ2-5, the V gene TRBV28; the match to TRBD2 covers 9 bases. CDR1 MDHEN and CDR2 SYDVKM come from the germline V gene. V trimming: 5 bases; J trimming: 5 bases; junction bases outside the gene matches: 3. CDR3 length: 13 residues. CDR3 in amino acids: CASSPAGGETQYF. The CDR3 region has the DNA TGTGCCAGCAGTCCGGCGGGAGGGGAGACCCAGTACTTC.

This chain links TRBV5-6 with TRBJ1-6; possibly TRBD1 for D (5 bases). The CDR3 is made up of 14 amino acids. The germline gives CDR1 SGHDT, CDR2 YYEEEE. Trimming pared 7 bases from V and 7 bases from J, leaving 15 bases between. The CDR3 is CASGQGLMNSPLHF. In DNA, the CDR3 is TGTGCCAGCGGGCAGGGTCTAATGAATTCACCCCTCCACTTT.

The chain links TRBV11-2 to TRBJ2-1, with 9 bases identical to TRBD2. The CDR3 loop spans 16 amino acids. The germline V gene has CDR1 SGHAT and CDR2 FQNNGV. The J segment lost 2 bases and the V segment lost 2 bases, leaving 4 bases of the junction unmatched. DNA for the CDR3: TGTGCCAGCAGCTTACAGGGGACTAGCACCTACAATGAGCAGTTCTTC. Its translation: CASSLQGTSTYNEQFF.

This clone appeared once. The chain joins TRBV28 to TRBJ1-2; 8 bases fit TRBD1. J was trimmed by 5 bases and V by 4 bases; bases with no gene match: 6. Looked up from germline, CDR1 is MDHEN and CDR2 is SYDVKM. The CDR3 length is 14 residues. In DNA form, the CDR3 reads TGTGCCAGCAGTTCCCCGGGACAGGCGTATGGCTACACCTTC. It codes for CASSSPGQAYGYTF.

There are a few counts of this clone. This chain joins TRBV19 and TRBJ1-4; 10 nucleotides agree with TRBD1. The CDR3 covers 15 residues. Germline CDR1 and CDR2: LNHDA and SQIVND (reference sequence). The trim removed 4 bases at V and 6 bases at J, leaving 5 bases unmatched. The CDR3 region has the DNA TGTGCCAGTAGTAGGACCGGGACAGGGGATGAAAAACTGTTTTTT. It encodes CASSRTGTGDEKLFF. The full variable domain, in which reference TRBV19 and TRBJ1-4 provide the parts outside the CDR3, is DGGITQSPKYLFRKEGQNVTLSCEQNLNHDAMYWYRQDPGQGLRLIYYSQIVNDFQKGDIAEGYSVSREKKESFPLTVTSAQKNPTAFYLCASSRTGTGDEKLFFGSGTQLSVL.

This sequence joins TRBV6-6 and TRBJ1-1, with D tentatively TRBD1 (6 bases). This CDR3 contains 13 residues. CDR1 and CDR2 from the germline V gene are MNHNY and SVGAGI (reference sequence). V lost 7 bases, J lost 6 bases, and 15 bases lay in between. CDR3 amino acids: CASIGTGRAEAFF. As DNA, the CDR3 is TGTGCCAGCATTGGTACAGGGAGGGCTGAAGCTTTCTTT.

The CDR3 sequence: CASSPTIRDINTGELFF. The CDR3, as DNA: TGTGCCAGCTCACCTACCATCCGGGACATAAACACCGGGGAGCTGTTTTTT. The V call is TRBV18, the J call TRBJ2-2; a possible D gene is TRBD1 (6 bases). The CDR3 runs 17 residues. Trimming cost V 3 bases and J 2 bases, with 16 bases left between them. Germline CDR1 reads KGHSH; CDR2 reads LQKENI.

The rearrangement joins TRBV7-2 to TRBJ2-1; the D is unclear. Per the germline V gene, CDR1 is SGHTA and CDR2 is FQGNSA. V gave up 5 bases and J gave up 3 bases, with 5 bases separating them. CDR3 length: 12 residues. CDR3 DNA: TGTGCCAGCAGCGCGTTCTACAATGAGCAGTTCTTC. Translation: CASSAFYNEQFF.

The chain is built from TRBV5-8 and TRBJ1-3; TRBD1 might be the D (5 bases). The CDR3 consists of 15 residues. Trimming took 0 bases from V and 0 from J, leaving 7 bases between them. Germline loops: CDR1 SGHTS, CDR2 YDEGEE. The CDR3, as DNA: TGTGCCAGCAGCTTGGTGCAGGGCTCTGGAAACACCATATATTTT. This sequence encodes CASSLVQGSGNTIYF.

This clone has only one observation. In nucleotides, the CDR3 is TGTGCCAGCAGTGATGCCTATAGCAATCAGCCCCAGCATTTT. This gives the protein CASSDAYSNQPQHF. The chain uses TRBV6-1 and TRBJ1-5; D uncertain. Trimming shortened V by 3 bases and J by 0 bases, and 6 bases separated the two germline ends. The germline CDR1 and CDR2 sequences are MNHNS and SASEGT. The CDR3 has 14 residues.

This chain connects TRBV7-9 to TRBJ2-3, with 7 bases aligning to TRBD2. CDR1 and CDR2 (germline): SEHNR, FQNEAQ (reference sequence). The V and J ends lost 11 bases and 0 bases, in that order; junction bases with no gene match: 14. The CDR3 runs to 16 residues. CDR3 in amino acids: CAGDKGLADSTDTQYF. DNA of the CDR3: TGTGCCGGGGATAAGGGGCTAGCGGATAGCACAGATACGCAGTATTTT.

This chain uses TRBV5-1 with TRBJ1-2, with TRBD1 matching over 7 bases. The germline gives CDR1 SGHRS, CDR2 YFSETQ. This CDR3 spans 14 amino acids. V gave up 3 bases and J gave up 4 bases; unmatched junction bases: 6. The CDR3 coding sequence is TGCGCCAGCAGCTCGGGACAGACGACCTATGGCTACACCTTC. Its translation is CASSSGQTTYGYTF. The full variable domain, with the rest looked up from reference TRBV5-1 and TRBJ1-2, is KAGVTQTPRYLIKTRGQQVTLSCSPISGHRSVSWYQQTPGQGLQFLFEYFSETQRNKGNFPGRFSGRQFSNSRSEMNVSTLELGDSALYLCASSSGQTTYGYTFGSGTRLTVV.

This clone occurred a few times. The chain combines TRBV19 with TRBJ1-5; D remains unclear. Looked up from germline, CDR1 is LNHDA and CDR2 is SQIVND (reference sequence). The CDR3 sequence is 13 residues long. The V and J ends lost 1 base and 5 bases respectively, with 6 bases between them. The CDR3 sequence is CASSIADYQPQHF. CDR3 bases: TGTGCCAGTAGTATAGCAGACTATCAGCCCCAGCATTTT.

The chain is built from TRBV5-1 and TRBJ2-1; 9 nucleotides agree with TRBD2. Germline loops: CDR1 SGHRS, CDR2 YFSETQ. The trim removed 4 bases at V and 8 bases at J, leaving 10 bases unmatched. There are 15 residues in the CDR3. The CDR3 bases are TGCGCCAGCAGCCGGGGTAGCGGGAGTACCGATGAGCAGTTCTTC. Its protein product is CASSRGSGSTDEQFF.

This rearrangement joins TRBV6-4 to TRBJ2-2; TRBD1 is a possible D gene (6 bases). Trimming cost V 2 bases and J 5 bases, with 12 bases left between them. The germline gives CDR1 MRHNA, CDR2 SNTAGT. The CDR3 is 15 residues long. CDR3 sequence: CASSDKGQGTGELFF. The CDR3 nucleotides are TGTGCCAGCAGTGACAAAGGGCAGGGGACCGGGGAGCTGTTTTTT.

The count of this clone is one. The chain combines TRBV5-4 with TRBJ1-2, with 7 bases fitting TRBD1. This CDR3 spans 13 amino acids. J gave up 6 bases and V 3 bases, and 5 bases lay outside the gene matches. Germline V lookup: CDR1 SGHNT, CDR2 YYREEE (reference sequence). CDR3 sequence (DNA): TGTGCCAGCAGCTACCAGGGGGGTAATGGCTACACCTTC. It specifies CASSYQGGNGYTF.

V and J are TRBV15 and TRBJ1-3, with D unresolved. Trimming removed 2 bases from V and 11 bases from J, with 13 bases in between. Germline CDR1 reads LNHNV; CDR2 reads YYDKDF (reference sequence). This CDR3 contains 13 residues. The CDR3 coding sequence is TGTGCCACCAGCAGACACGGGGAGTACGCCATATATTTT. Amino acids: CATSRHGEYAIYF. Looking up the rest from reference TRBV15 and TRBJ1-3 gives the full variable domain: DAMVIQNPRYQVTQFGKPVTLSCSQTLNHNVMYWYQQKSSQAPKLLFHYYDKDFNNEADTPDNFQSRRPNTSFCFLDIRSPGLGDTAMYLCATSRHGEYAIYFGEGSWLTVV.

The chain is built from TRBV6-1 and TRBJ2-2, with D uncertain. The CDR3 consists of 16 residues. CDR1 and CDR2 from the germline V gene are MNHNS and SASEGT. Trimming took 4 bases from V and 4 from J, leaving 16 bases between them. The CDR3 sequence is CASSVIARPGTGELFF. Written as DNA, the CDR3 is TGTGCCAGCAGTGTAATTGCGAGACCGGGCACCGGGGAGCTGTTTTTT.

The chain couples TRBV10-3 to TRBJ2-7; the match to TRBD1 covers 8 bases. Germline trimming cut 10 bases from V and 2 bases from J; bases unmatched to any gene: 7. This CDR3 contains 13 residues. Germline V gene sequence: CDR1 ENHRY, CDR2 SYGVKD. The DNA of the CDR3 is TGTGCCACCCACGGGACAGGAGCCTACGAGCAGTACTTC. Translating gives CATHGTGAYEQYF.

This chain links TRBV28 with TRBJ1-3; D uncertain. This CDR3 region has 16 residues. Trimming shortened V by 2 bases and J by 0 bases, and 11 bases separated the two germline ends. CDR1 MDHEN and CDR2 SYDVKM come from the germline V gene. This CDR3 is CASSLETADSGNTIYF. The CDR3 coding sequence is TGTGCCAGCAGTTTAGAAACAGCGGACTCTGGAAACACCATATATTTT.

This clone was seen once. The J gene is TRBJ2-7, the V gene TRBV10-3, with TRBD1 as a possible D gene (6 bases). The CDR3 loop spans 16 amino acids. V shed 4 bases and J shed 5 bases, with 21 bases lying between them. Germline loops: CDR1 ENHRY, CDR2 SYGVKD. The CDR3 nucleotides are TGTGCCATCAGTGGCCCCATGGGGCAGGGGAACCACGAGCAGTACTTC. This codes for CAISGPMGQGNHEQYF.

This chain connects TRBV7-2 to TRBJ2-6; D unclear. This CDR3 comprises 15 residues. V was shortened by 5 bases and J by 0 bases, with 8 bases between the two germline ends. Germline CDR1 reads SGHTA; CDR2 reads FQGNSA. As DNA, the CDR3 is TGTGCCAGCAGCATTCTGAGCTCTGGGGCCAACGTCCTGACTTTC. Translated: CASSILSSGANVLTF.